Following are 28 T cell receptor beta chains from one sample sequenced in a study of blood T cell repertoires in COVID-19 (dated by TCRdb to the early 2020s). Libraries came from the immunoSEQ multiplex PCR assay. Drawn from immuneACCESS, this table holds only the in-frame rearrangements with V and J called that TCRdb kept. Clones are partly lost; checked studies trace under half to an unresolved V gene and leave the rest unexplained. This sample lists around 13,000 clones; approximately 88% were detected once. Jointly, the top ten make up approximately 31% of the sample. The specimen sequenced was peripheral blood. All receptors come from a human donor in a cohort sampled during active COVID-19.

This chain connects TRBV18 to TRBJ2-1; possibly TRBD1 for D (6 bases). This CDR3 has 16 amino acids. CDR1 is KGHSH, CDR2 LQKENI, per germline. Trimming left V 6 bases short and J 5 bases short, with 20 bases between. The CDR3 DNA follows: TGTGCCAGCTCGCTAACAGGGTTGAGGTTTAACAATGAGCAGTTCTTC. Translated, it gives CASSLTGLRFNNEQFF. Complete variable domain (other parts from reference TRBV18 and TRBJ2-1): NAGVMQNPRHLVRRRGQEARLRCSPMKGHSHVYWYRQLPEEGLKFMVYLQKENIIDESGMPKERFSAEFPKEGPSILRIQQVVRGDSAAYFCASSLTGLRFNNEQFFGPGTRLTVL.

The chain couples TRBV12-5 to TRBJ2-2, with 7 bases aligning to TRBD1. This CDR3 comprises 16 residues. Germline-derived CDR1 and CDR2 are LGHNT and FRNRAP. With V trimmed by 6 bases and J by 0 bases, 7 bases remained unmatched. The CDR3 sequence: CASGYGQATNTGELFF. In DNA, the CDR3 is TGTGCTAGTGGGTATGGACAGGCTACGAACACCGGGGAGCTGTTTTTT.

The chain combines TRBV10-3 with TRBJ1-4; 7 bases line up with TRBD1. The V segment lost 2 bases and the J segment 7 bases; nucleotides outside the gene matches: 10. Looked up from germline, CDR1 is ENHRY and CDR2 is SYGVKD. The CDR3 length is 16 residues. CDR3 coding DNA: TGTGCCATCAGTGAGGAGGGGGCCGGGTTGGGTGAAAAACTGTTTTTT. It specifies CAISEEGAGLGEKLFF.

The chain has TRBV15 and TRBJ1-3, with D hard to call. Germline CDR1 is LNHNV and CDR2 is YYDKDF (reference sequence). The CDR3 has 14 residues. V was cut by 4 bases and J by 1 base, with 8 bases left in between. The CDR3 protein is CATSTWQSGNTIYF. CDR3 DNA: TGTGCCACCAGCACGTGGCAGTCTGGAAACACCATATATTTT.

CDR3 in amino acids: CASSVEVVSGTGELFF. The CDR3 DNA reads as TGTGCCAGCAGCGTAGAAGTAGTCAGCGGCACCGGGGAGCTGTTTTTT. This rearrangement joins TRBV9 to TRBJ2-2, with D maybe TRBD2 (5 bases). V was pared by 0 bases and J by 4 bases, with 13 bases between. CDR1 and CDR2 (germline): SGDLS, YYNGEE. This CDR3 comprises 16 residues.

The CDR3 region has the DNA TGTGCCAGTAGCCCGAAGGGGGTTAGCAATCAGCCCCAGCATTTT. Translated: CASSPKGVSNQPQHF. J is TRBJ1-5 and V is TRBV19, with D maybe TRBD1 (6 bases). Germline V CDR1 and CDR2: LNHDA, SQIVND (reference sequence). The V gene lost 6 bases and the J gene lost 0 bases, with 12 bases spanning the gap. CDR3 length: 15 residues.

V and J are TRBV10-3 and TRBJ2-7; D is unresolved. V lost 5 bases and J lost 5, with 7 bases in between. CDR1 is ENHRY and CDR2 is SYGVKD in the germline V gene. The CDR3 contains 11 residues. CDR3 nucleotides: TGTGCCATCAGTAGAGCCGACGAGCAGTACTTC. Encoded protein: CAISRADEQYF.

The chain carries TRBV7-9 and TRBJ2-6, with D maybe TRBD1 (5 bases). Trimming stripped 1 base from V and 0 bases from J, with 13 bases between. The CDR3 consists of 18 residues. Germline V gene data show CDR1 as SEHNR and CDR2 as FQNEAQ (reference sequence). The CDR3 loop reads CASSLVQGPNSGANVLTF. In nucleotides, the CDR3 is TGTGCCAGCAGCTTAGTTCAGGGCCCTAACTCTGGGGCCAACGTCCTGACTTTC.

This clone was picked up one time. This rearrangement joins TRBV5-5 to TRBJ1-5, with unresolved D. V shed 0 bases and J shed 0 bases, with 7 bases lying between them. Germline CDR1 reads SGHKS; CDR2 reads YYEKEE (reference sequence). There are 15 residues in the CDR3. The chain's CDR3 is CASSLEHNSNQPQHF. CDR3 DNA sequence: TGTGCCAGCAGCTTGGAACACAATAGCAATCAGCCCCAGCATTTT.

The rearrangement joins TRBV7-3 to TRBJ1-1; possibly TRBD1 for D (5 bases). Germline V lookup: CDR1 SGHTA, CDR2 FQGTGA. Trimming cost V 4 bases and J 12 bases, with 18 bases left between them. This CDR3 has 13 amino acids. This CDR3 is CASSSSGTAMPFF. The CDR3 nucleotides are TGTGCCAGCAGCTCCTCCGGGACTGCGATGCCTTTCTTT.

The V call is TRBV28, the J call TRBJ2-3; 10 nucleotides agree with TRBD2. The V segment lost 8 bases and the J segment 2 bases; nucleotides outside the gene matches: 4. This CDR3 has 14 residues. Germline values: CDR1 MDHEN, CDR2 SYDVKM. This chain's CDR3 is CASVAGGYTDTQYF. CDR3 nucleotides: TGTGCCAGCGTAGCGGGGGGATACACAGATACGCAGTATTTT. Using reference TRBV28 and TRBJ2-3 for the parts outside the CDR3, the full variable domain is DVKVTQSSRYLVKRTGEKVFLECVQDMDHENMFWYRQDPGLGLRLIYFSYDVKMKEKGDIPEGYSVSREKKERFSLILESASTNQTSMYLCASVAGGYTDTQYFGPGTRLTVL.

The CDR3 loop reads CASTGTGRLLNTEAFF. The CDR3 DNA sequence: TGTGCCAGCACCGGGACAGGGCGATTATTGAACACTGAAGCTTTCTTT. V gene TRBV3-1 (or the pseudogene TRBV3-2) combines with J gene TRBJ1-1; 9 bases fit TRBD1. Losses at the gene ends were 7 bases for V and 0 bases for J; bases not matched to a gene: 9. This CDR3 comprises 16 residues. Germline V lookup: CDR1 LGHDT, CDR2 YNNKEL (reference sequence).

The chain couples TRBV12-3 or TRBV12-4 to TRBJ2-7; 7 bases line up with TRBD1. This CDR3 region has 13 residues. V lost 5 bases, J lost 9 bases, and 10 bases stayed unmatched. In DNA, the CDR3 is TGTGCCAGCAGTCAACACGACAGGGAAGGGCAGTACTTC. It specifies CASSQHDREGQYF.

The V call is TRBV5-5, the J call TRBJ1-2, with D unclear. CDR3 length equals 15 residues. CDR1 SGHKS and CDR2 YYEKEE come from the germline V gene (reference sequence). V gave up 7 bases and J gave up 2 bases, with 18 bases separating them. Here the CDR3 DNA reads TGTGCCAGCGCATCGACTAAAGGGAACAACTATGGCTACACCTTC. Its translation: CASASTKGNNYGYTF.

J is TRBJ1-1 and V is TRBV21-1; the D call TRBD1 from the table was never checked on the DNA. TRBV21-1 is recorded as a pseudogene. The CDR3 consists of 16 residues. The CDR3 region is CASSKVKGPINAEAFF. In DNA, the CDR3 is TGTGCCAGCAGCAAAGTCAAGGGGCCCATCAACGCTGAAGCTTTCTTT.

This sequence joins TRBV2 and TRBJ1-2, with D possibly being TRBD1 (6 bases). Between the trimmed V and J ends, which lost 8 bases and 3 bases, there was a span of 19 bases. The CDR3 is 15 residues long. Per the germline V gene, CDR1 is SNHLY and CDR2 is FYNNEI. CDR3: CASAGDNREYYGYTF. DNA of the CDR3: TGTGCCAGCGCAGGAGATAACAGGGAATACTATGGCTACACCTTC.

This clone is deemed medium-sized. The chain uses TRBV7-9 and TRBJ2-2; D is undetermined. The CDR3 length is 16 residues. Germline CDR1 SEHNR, CDR2 FQNEAQ (reference sequence). Trimming cost V 3 bases and J 4 bases, with 15 bases left between them. The CDR3 here is CASSLVRSLGTGELFF. The CDR3 nucleotides are TGTGCCAGCAGCTTGGTACGCTCTCTCGGCACCGGGGAGCTGTTTTTT.

This rearrangement joins TRBV9 to TRBJ2-3, with TRBD2 matching 8 bases. Per the germline V gene, CDR1 is SGDLS and CDR2 is YYNGEE. This CDR3 spans 15 amino acids. V shed 3 bases, J shed 1 base, and the junction held 4 bases outside the gene matches. This chain's CDR3 is CASSDSGVGTDTQYF. The DNA for the CDR3 is TGTGCCAGCAGCGATAGCGGGGTTGGCACAGATACGCAGTATTTT.

The genes are TRBV6-5 and TRBJ1-5; 10 positions agree with TRBD1. Looked up from germline, CDR1 is MNHEY and CDR2 is SVGAGI. With V trimmed by 4 bases and J by 10 bases, 10 bases remained unmatched. The CDR3 sequence is 15 residues long. The CDR3 DNA follows: TGTGCCAGCAGTTCTCGTGGGACAGGGGCTGATCCCCAGCATTTT. Protein sequence: CASSSRGTGADPQHF.

The chain combines TRBV6-2 or TRBV6-3 with TRBJ1-2; 7 positions match TRBD1. The trim removed 0 bases at V and 2 bases at J, leaving 6 bases unmatched. CDR3 length: 16 amino acids. Germline CDR1 and CDR2: MNHEY and SVGEGT. The CDR3 nucleotides are TGTGCCAGCAGTTACTCGAGGGACAGAATAAACTATGGCTACACCTTC. Translation gives CASSYSRDRINYGYTF.

The chain is built from TRBV9 and TRBJ1-2; possible D gene TRBD1, 6 bases. In germline, CDR1 is SGDLS, CDR2 YYNGEE. Trimming took 4 bases from V and 8 from J, leaving 21 bases between them. The CDR3 spans 15 residues. The CDR3 sequence is CASSPNLQGRQGYTF. CDR3 sequence (DNA): TGTGCCAGCAGCCCGAATTTACAGGGAAGGCAAGGCTACACCTTC.

There are a few counts of this clone. The genes are TRBV3-1 (or the pseudogene TRBV3-2) and TRBJ2-7; 8 nucleotides match TRBD2. The CDR3 is made up of 15 amino acids. After removal of 1 base from V and 3 bases from J, the junction contained 5 bases not matched to a gene. Germline V CDR1 and CDR2: LGHDT, YNNKEL (reference sequence). The CDR3 sequence: CASSQGGAGVYEQYF. For the CDR3, the DNA is TGTGCCAGCAGCCAAGGTGGAGCGGGAGTCTACGAGCAGTACTTC.

The chain employs TRBV4-3 and TRBJ2-3; D perhaps matches TRBD2 (6 bases). This CDR3 contains 14 residues. V gave up 0 bases and J gave up 8 bases, with 12 bases separating them. Germline CDR1 and CDR2: LGHNA and YSLEER. The CDR3 is CASSQDWGEGTQYF. DNA of the CDR3: TGCGCCAGCAGCCAAGATTGGGGGGAAGGTACGCAGTATTTT.

The genes are TRBV5-1 and TRBJ2-3, with D tentatively TRBD2 (5 bases). The germline gives CDR1 SGHRS, CDR2 YFSETQ. Trimming stripped 2 bases from V and 0 bases from J, with 7 bases between. The CDR3 totals 14 residues. The CDR3: CASSLLVSTDTQYF. The CDR3 DNA sequence: TGCGCCAGCAGCTTACTAGTGAGCACAGATACGCAGTATTTT.

In its sample, this clone was seen a few times. This CDR3 is CASSPGQGRQPQHF. CDR3 in DNA: TGTGCCAGCAGTCCCGGACAGGGAAGGCAGCCCCAGCATTTT. The chain is built from TRBV6-2 or TRBV6-3 and TRBJ1-5; 8 nucleotides match TRBD1. The CDR3 loop spans 14 amino acids. Germline CDR1 is MNHEY and CDR2 is SVGEGT. V shed 5 bases and J 7 bases; nucleotides not matched to a gene: 7.

This clone is medium-sized by share. V gene TRBV13 combines with J gene TRBJ2-3; 11 bases are shared with TRBD2. CDR1 is PRHDT, CDR2 FYEKMQ, per germline (reference sequence). CDR3 length: 17 residues. V gave up 3 bases and J gave up 2 bases; unmatched junction bases: 7. CDR3 protein: CASSLVLAGGTTDTQYF. The CDR3 DNA follows: TGTGCCAGCAGCTTGGTGCTAGCGGGGGGCACCACAGATACGCAGTATTTT. The whole variable domain, remainder taken from reference TRBV13 and TRBJ2-3, is AAGVIQSPRHLIKEKRETATLKCYPIPRHDTVYWYQQGPGQDPQFLISFYEKMQSDKGSIPDRFSAQQFSDYHSELNMSSLELGDSALYFCASSLVLAGGTTDTQYFGPGTRLTVL.

The CDR3 protein is CASIGSGRAYNEQFF. As DNA, the CDR3 is TGTGCCAGCATCGGTAGCGGGAGGGCCTACAATGAGCAGTTCTTC. The chain carries TRBV6-5 and TRBJ2-1, with TRBD2 matching over 11 bases. V trimming: 7 bases; J trimming: 2 bases; junction bases outside the gene matches: 4. Germline loops: CDR1 MNHEY, CDR2 SVGAGI. This CDR3 is 15 amino acids long.

V and J are TRBV2 and TRBJ2-6; D perhaps matches TRBD2 (5 bases). CDR1 SNHLY and CDR2 FYNNEI come from the germline V gene. This CDR3 has 10 residues. V was shortened by 8 bases and J by 9 bases, with 5 bases between the two germline ends. The CDR3 nucleotides are TGTGCCAGCGGAGGCAACGTCCTGACTTTC. This encodes CASGGNVLTF.